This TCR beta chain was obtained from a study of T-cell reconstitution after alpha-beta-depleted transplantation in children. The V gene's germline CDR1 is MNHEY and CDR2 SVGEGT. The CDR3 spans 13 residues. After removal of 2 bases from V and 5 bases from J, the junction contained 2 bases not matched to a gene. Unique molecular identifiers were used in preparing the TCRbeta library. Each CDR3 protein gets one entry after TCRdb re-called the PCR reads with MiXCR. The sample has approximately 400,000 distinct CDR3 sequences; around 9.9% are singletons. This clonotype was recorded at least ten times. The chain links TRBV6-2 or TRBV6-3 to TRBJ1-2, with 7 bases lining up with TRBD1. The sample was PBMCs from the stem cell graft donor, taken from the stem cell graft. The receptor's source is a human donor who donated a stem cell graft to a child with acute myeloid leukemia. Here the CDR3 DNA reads TGTGCCAGCAGTTACCGGGACAGTTATGGCTACACCTTC. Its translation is CASSYRDSYGYTF.